This T cell receptor (beta chain) is from a study of resident and recirculating memory T cells in vitiligo. Assay: immunoSEQ multiplex PCR; the TCRdb copy retains only in-frame clones and omits some. Of tens of thousands of clones in the sample, 92% were seen once. With 6 bases clipped from V and 6 bases from J, the junction kept 3 bases outside the gene matches. This CDR3 is built from 13 residues. The germline gives CDR1 MDHEN, CDR2 SYDVKM. Patients who had received treatment within the previous three months were excluded. The J gene is TRBJ2-7, the V gene TRBV28; 12 bases match TRBD1. Sample: blood. The source is a male donor with vitiligo. The CDR3 region is CASSRDRGLEQYF. The CDR3 DNA is TGTGCCAGCAGCCGGGACAGGGGGCTCGAGCAGTACTTC.